This T cell receptor beta chain appears in the sequencing data of a study of cytomegalovirus exposure and HLA in healthy donors. With regard to this clone: What it binds is unknown.

The study ran its PCR with 60 Vbeta and 13 Jbeta primers. Repertoires were generated with immunoSEQ multiplex PCR, while TCRdb's copy carries only in-frame clones and drops some. The sample contains roughly 290,000 clones, around 80% of which appear only once. Findings and limits, study-wide: The availability of immune exposure information extended only to CMV serostatus. Excluded were some V segments that proved indistinguishable, including TRBV6-2 and TRBV6-3.

Donors counted as nominally healthy when sampled, yet unrecorded immune exposures were likely. The CDR3 sequence is 18 residues long. CDR1 and CDR2 (germline): MDHEN, SYDVKM. The V gene end was trimmed by 1 base and the J gene end by 4 bases; junction bases not matched to a gene: 15. This TCR was recovered from a girl aged 2-10 years in good health and CMV-seronegative. The chain employs TRBV28 and TRBJ1-2, with 7 bases that match TRBD1. The material sequenced was PBMCs. CDR3 coding DNA: TGTGCCAGCAGTTTATTCTCGATAGGGGGCCGGGAAACCTATGGCTACACCTTC. It yields the protein CASSLFSIGGRETYGYTF.